This T cell receptor beta chain was observed in a study of T cells in Graves' hyperthyroidism and ophthalmopathy. The overall study: Initial diagnosis, before any treatment, was when peripheral blood was collected.

Study results and caveats: Blood held most thyroid clonotypes expanded above 0.001 frequency.

Not enrolled were patients with uncontrolled infection, other autoimmune disease, pregnancy or lactation. Source material for PBMCs was 10 ml fresh peripheral blood. This CDR3 contains 15 residues. Per the germline V gene, CDR1 is MNHEY and CDR2 is SVGEGT. Germline trimming cut 6 bases from V and 4 bases from J; bases unmatched to any gene: 8. The TCR beta CDR3 regions underwent amplification using RNA transcripts as the source. A set of HTBI primers served as the primers for a first-round RT-PCR of the TCR CDR3. TCRdb itself ran the multiplex PCR reads through MiXCR, one entry per CDR3 protein. The top ten hold roughly 73% of the sample, which has about 130,000 distinct CDR3 sequences, approximately 20% seen once. A note on this clonotype: Its target is unknown.

Sequencing was performed on blood. The chain joins TRBV6-2 or TRBV6-3 to TRBJ2-1; 8 bases fit TRBD2. The origin of this receptor is a woman between 50 and 59 years old with Graves' hyperthyroidism that later progressed to Graves' ophthalmopathy. CDR3 protein: CASRPSGSSYNEQFF. The DNA of the CDR3 is TGTGCCAGCAGGCCCAGCGGGAGTAGTTACAATGAGCAGTTCTTC.